A single sample is the source of the 30 T cell receptor beta chains below, sequenced in a study of beta chain features in type 1 diabetes. Expressed TCRB transcripts were sequenced because the isolated RNA had all been reverse transcribed beforehand. Some clones are missing from TCRdb's copy, which holds only in-frame ones; the method was immunoSEQ multiplex PCR. The sample carries 200,000 to 300,000 clones, roughly 20% recorded once. These receptors lack a known antigen. Study findings and constraints: Moderate yet significant TCRB CDR3 shortening was seen in Type 1 diabetes patients in all four CD4+ subsets.

Sequenced input: naive CD4+ T cells from blood. The receptors originated from a woman aged 40 to 50 with type 1 diabetes.

The rearrangement links TRBV14 to TRBJ1-2, with D maybe TRBD1 (5 bases). CDR3 length equals 13 residues. CDR1 is SGHDN and CDR2 is FVKESK in the germline V gene. V dropped 8 bases and J dropped 4 bases, with 14 bases sitting between them. Written as DNA, the CDR3 is TGTGCCAGCTCCGAGGACACCCTCTATGGCTACACCTTC. Translation: CASSEDTLYGYTF.

The chain employs TRBV28 and TRBJ2-5, with TRBD1 as a possible D gene (5 bases). The CDR3 has 15 amino acids. CDR1 and CDR2 (germline): MDHEN, SYDVKM. With 2 bases removed from V and 2 bases from J, the gap between germline ends came to 12 bases. CDR3 residues: CASSLPSGSQETQYF. The CDR3 DNA reads TGTGCCAGCAGTTTACCTTCAGGGTCACAAGAGACCCAGTACTTC.

This clone has only a few counts. Other DNA sequences in this specimen translate into the identical CDR3. The chain combines TRBV28 with TRBJ1-2; 8 bases are shared with TRBD1. J was trimmed by 4 bases and V by 4 bases; bases with no gene match: 2. The CDR3 totals 13 residues. Germline loops: CDR1 MDHEN, CDR2 SYDVKM. CDR3 coding DNA: TGTGCCAGCAGTTCAACAGGGGGCTATGGCTACACCTTC. Protein product: CASSSTGGYGYTF.

This clone has a handful of counts. The chain combines TRBV6-5 with TRBJ1-5; no definite D call. V lost 6 bases and J lost 1, with 13 bases in between. Germline lookup yields CDR1 MNHEY and CDR2 SVGAGI. CDR3 length: 15 residues. The CDR3: CASRIRVVSNQPQHF. The DNA of the CDR3 is TGTGCCAGCAGGATTCGAGTAGTCAGCAATCAGCCCCAGCATTTT.

In its sample, this clone was seen a few times. The chain is built from TRBV5-1 and TRBJ2-7; no definite D call. The CDR3 is 16 residues long. Between the trimmed V and J ends, which lost 0 bases and 1 base, there was a span of 14 bases. In germline, CDR1 is SGHRS, CDR2 YFSETQ. The CDR3, as DNA: TGCGCCAGCAGCTTGGGTTCTGCTACGGTTTCCTACGAGCAGTACTTC. Its protein product is CASSLGSATVSYEQYF. Drawing the rest from reference TRBV5-1 and TRBJ2-7, the complete variable domain is KAGVTQTPRYLIKTRGQQVTLSCSPISGHRSVSWYQQTPGQGLQFLFEYFSETQRNKGNFPGRFSGRQFSNSRSEMNVSTLELGDSALYLCASSLGSATVSYEQYFGPGTRLTVT.

The V and J genes are TRBV30 and TRBJ1-2; no definite D call. Germline V gene lookup returns CDR1 GTSNPN and CDR2 SVGIG (reference sequence). The CDR3 contains 16 residues. V shed 1 base and J shed 9 bases, with 24 bases lying between them. DNA for the CDR3: TGTGCCTGGAGTGCTGCCCGATCCGGACCACGAGGGAGCTACACCTTC. Protein sequence: CAWSAARSGPRGSYTF.

This clone was observed a few times. J is TRBJ1-2 and V is TRBV4-1; D might be TRBD1 (5 bases). The CDR3 is 16 residues long. Germline V gene lookup returns CDR1 MGHRA and CDR2 YSYEKL. Trimming stripped 2 bases from V and 5 bases from J, with 18 bases between. In DNA form, the CDR3 reads TGCGCCAGCAGCCAAAGGAGCGGAATGGAGGGGTATGGCTACACCTTC. Translating gives CASSQRSGMEGYGYTF.

Only one count was recorded for this clone. The J gene is TRBJ2-7, the V gene TRBV11-2, with D maybe TRBD1 (6 bases). The CDR3 covers 12 residues. V was clipped by 6 bases and J by 2 bases, with 8 bases between them. Per germline, CDR1 SGHAT and CDR2 FQNNGV. As DNA, the CDR3 is TGTGCCAGCAGGCGGACAGCCTACGAGCAGTACTTC. Amino acid sequence: CASRRTAYEQYF.

There are a few counts of this clone. This chain joins TRBV13 and TRBJ2-7; TRBD2 matches at 8 bases. The germline CDR1 and CDR2 sequences are PRHDT and FYEKMQ (reference sequence). The CDR3 is 14 amino acids. After removal of 2 bases from V and 2 bases from J, the junction contained 2 bases not matched to a gene. The chain's CDR3 is CASSLTGGPYEQYF. The CDR3 coding sequence is TGTGCCAGCAGCTTAACGGGAGGGCCCTACGAGCAGTACTTC.

The chain joins TRBV18 to TRBJ2-7, with 7 bases identical to TRBD1. Per the germline V gene, CDR1 is KGHSH and CDR2 is LQKENI. V lost 2 bases and J lost 3; bases outside the gene matches: 4. The CDR3 has 14 amino acids. The CDR3 region is CASSPDREFYEQYF. The CDR3, as DNA: TGTGCCAGCTCACCAGACAGGGAATTCTACGAGCAGTACTTC.

The chain joins TRBV25-1 to TRBJ1-6; 9 positions match TRBD1. The V and J ends lost 2 bases and 8 bases, in that order; junction bases with no gene match: 4. The germline gives CDR1 MGHDK, CDR2 SYGVNS. The CDR3 runs to 15 residues. This CDR3 reads CASSEEGTGYSPLHF. In DNA form, the CDR3 reads TGTGCCAGCAGTGAAGAAGGGACAGGGTATTCACCCCTCCACTTT.

This clone has more than one count but fewer than ten. The genes are TRBV4-3 and TRBJ1-4; 8 nucleotides agree with TRBD1. The ends lost 1 base at V and 4 bases at J; junction bases unmatched: 5. The length of the CDR3 is 16 residues. CDR1 is LGHNA and CDR2 is YSLEER in the germline V gene. The CDR3 loop is CASSQGDRGVNEKLFF. The CDR3 DNA follows: TGCGCCAGCAGCCAAGGTGACAGGGGAGTTAATGAAAAACTGTTTTTT.

This chain connects TRBV29-1 to TRBJ2-7; no reliable D call. The germline gives CDR1 SQVTM, CDR2 ANQGSEA. The V gene lost 4 bases and the J gene lost 0 bases, with 13 bases spanning the gap. This CDR3 is built from 14 residues. CDR3 amino acids: CSVGVTRSSYEQYF. For the CDR3, the DNA is TGCAGCGTTGGCGTAACACGGAGCTCCTACGAGCAGTACTTC.

The rearrangement uses TRBV9 and TRBJ2-7, with D uncertain. CDR1 and CDR2 from the germline V gene are SGDLS and YYNGEE. V was shortened by 3 bases and J by 2 bases, with 15 bases between the two germline ends. The length of the CDR3 is 15 residues. Here the CDR3 reads CASSDNPAYTYEQYF. CDR3 nucleotides: TGTGCCAGCAGCGATAACCCAGCGTATACCTACGAGCAGTACTTC.

This rearrangement joins TRBV7-3 to TRBJ2-1; D might be TRBD1 (5 bases). This CDR3 spans 13 amino acids. V was trimmed by 3 bases and J by 5 bases, leaving 8 bases between them. The germline V gene encodes CDR1 SGHTA and CDR2 FQGTGA. The CDR3 region is CASSFDRNNEQFF. For the CDR3, the DNA is TGTGCCAGCAGCTTCGACAGAAACAATGAGCAGTTCTTC.

The V and J genes are TRBV18 and TRBJ2-1; 8 bases are shared with TRBD1. This CDR3 contains 13 residues. With V trimmed by 5 bases and J by 5 bases, 2 bases remained unmatched. Looked up from germline, CDR1 is KGHSH and CDR2 is LQKENI. The CDR3 bases are TGTGCCAGCTCAAAGACAGGGGACAATGAGCAGTTCTTC. Translation gives CASSKTGDNEQFF.

The CDR3 protein is CASSTEDRAYEQYF. The CDR3, as DNA: TGTGCCAGCAGTACCGAGGACAGGGCCTACGAGCAGTACTTC. The rearrangement links TRBV27 to TRBJ2-7; TRBD1 matches at 8 bases. The CDR3 is 14 amino acids. V shed 5 bases, J shed 2 bases, and the junction held 5 bases outside the gene matches. The germline V gene encodes CDR1 MNHEY and CDR2 SMNVEV (reference sequence).

In its sample, this clone was seen a few times. This CDR3 is CAWSVRGGYKRAGELFF. The CDR3, as DNA: TGTGCCTGGAGTGTACGTGGCGGCTATAAGCGGGCCGGGGAGCTGTTTTTT. V is TRBV30 and J is TRBJ2-2; TRBD2 might be the D (6 bases). Trimming left V 0 bases short and J 6 bases short, with 20 bases between. In germline, CDR1 is GTSNPN, CDR2 SVGIG (reference sequence). The CDR3 runs 17 residues.

This rearrangement joins TRBV6-6 to TRBJ2-1; the D gene is possibly TRBD2 (5 bases). Germline values: CDR1 MNHNY, CDR2 SVGAGI (reference sequence). This CDR3 contains 14 residues. Trimming removed 2 bases from V and 2 bases from J, with 7 bases in between. The CDR3 DNA is TGTGCCAGCAGTTACGCGGGTACCTACAATGAGCAGTTCTTC. Translation: CASSYAGTYNEQFF.

The chain is built from TRBV7-8 and TRBJ2-7, with D maybe TRBD1 (5 bases). V shed 2 bases and J shed 6 bases, with 14 bases lying between them. The germline CDR1 and CDR2 sequences are SGHVS and FQNEAQ. There are 14 residues in the CDR3. The CDR3 sequence is CASSLMAGIPEQYF. CDR3 DNA: TGTGCCAGCAGCTTAATGGCAGGGATCCCCGAGCAGTACTTC. The full variable domain, with the rest looked up from reference TRBV7-8 and TRBJ2-7, is GAGVSQSPRYKVAKRGQDVALRCDPISGHVSLFWYQQALGQGPEFLTYFQNEAQLDKSGLPSDRFFAERPEGSVSTLKIQRTQQEDSAVYLCASSLMAGIPEQYFGPGTRLTVT.

This clone was picked up a small number of times. Other nucleotide sequences from this sample produce the same CDR3. This rearrangement joins TRBV18 to TRBJ2-5; D is unresolved. V was shortened by 2 bases and J by 5 bases, with 3 bases between the two germline ends. The CDR3 contains 11 residues. Germline V gene sequence: CDR1 KGHSH, CDR2 LQKENI. CDR3 in DNA: TGTGCCAGCTCACCAGAGGAGACCCAGTACTTC. Its protein product is CASSPEETQYF.

The DNA for the CDR3 is TGTGCCACCAGCAAAACTAGAGAGTACGAGCAGTACTTC. This translates into CATSKTREYEQYF. The chain couples TRBV15 to TRBJ2-7, with D perhaps TRBD2 (5 bases). The CDR3 spans 13 residues. The ends were cut back, 4 bases at V and 4 bases at J, with 11 bases in the middle. Germline V CDR1 and CDR2: LNHNV, YYDKDF (reference sequence).

This chain joins TRBV5-4 and TRBJ2-1, with 11 bases fitting TRBD2. The CDR3 is 16 amino acids. The V gene's germline CDR1 is SGHNT and CDR2 YYREEE (reference sequence). The V segment lost 4 bases and the J segment 5 bases; nucleotides outside the gene matches: 8. CDR3 bases: TGTGCCAGCAGCAGCCCCGGGACTAGCGGACACAATGAGCAGTTCTTC. This gives the protein CASSSPGTSGHNEQFF.

A word on this clone: Other DNA variants within this sample encode the same CDR3. The rearrangement uses TRBV25-1 and TRBJ2-7; no definite D call. This CDR3 region has 11 residues. The germline CDR1 and CDR2 sequences are MGHDK and SYGVNS. The V end lost 4 bases, the J end lost 3 bases, and 4 bases lay between the germline ends. CDR3 protein: CASSVFYEQYF. CDR3 bases: TGTGCCAGCAGTGTATTCTACGAGCAGTACTTC.

The CDR3 DNA sequence: TGCAGCGTTGCAGGACAGGAGGGTAGCAATCAGCCCCAGCATTTT. This sequence encodes CSVAGQEGSNQPQHF. The V gene is TRBV29-1, the J gene TRBJ1-5, with TRBD1 matching over 7 bases. CDR1 and CDR2 (germline): SQVTM, ANQGSEA. Losses at the gene ends were 4 bases for V and 0 bases for J; bases not matched to a gene: 6. This CDR3 spans 15 amino acids.

This chain joins TRBV9 and TRBJ2-1, with 8 bases that match TRBD2. This CDR3 has 15 amino acids. CDR1 and CDR2 (germline): SGDLS, YYNGEE. The trim removed 3 bases at V and 6 bases at J, leaving 8 bases unmatched. The CDR3 bases are TGTGCCAGCAGCGCCGGAGCGGGAGCTTCCAATGAGCAGTTCTTC. Translation: CASSAGAGASNEQFF.

Worth noting for this clone: Other DNA sequences from this sample encode an identical CDR3 as well. CDR3 DNA sequence: TGTGCCAGCAGTGAACAGGGGGCTGGGGAGACCCAGTACTTC. It yields the protein CASSEQGAGETQYF. The chain employs TRBV2 and TRBJ2-5; 8 bases are a match to TRBD1. J was trimmed by 5 bases and V by 2 bases; bases with no gene match: 4. Germline V gene sequence: CDR1 SNHLY, CDR2 FYNNEI. There are 14 residues in the CDR3.

This clone was detected only a few times. The chain uses TRBV5-1 and TRBJ2-2, with TRBD1 identical over 9 bases. From germline, CDR1 is SGHRS and CDR2 YFSETQ. V lost 0 bases and J lost 5; bases outside the gene matches: 5. CDR3 length: 16 residues. For the CDR3, the DNA is TGCGCCAGCAGCTTGGCGGGACAGGGAGGAACCGGGGAGCTGTTTTTT. It encodes CASSLAGQGGTGELFF.

This clone showed up just a few times. The rearrangement joins TRBV2 to TRBJ1-2; D is unresolved. V lost 6 bases and J 0 bases, leaving 8 bases between the germline ends. This CDR3 has 13 amino acids. Germline CDR1 SNHLY, CDR2 FYNNEI. This CDR3 reads CASSTEPNYGYTF. The CDR3 coding sequence is TGTGCCAGCAGCACAGAGCCTAACTATGGCTACACCTTC. Full variable domain (missing parts from reference TRBV2 and TRBJ1-2): EPEVTQTPSHQVTQMGQEVILRCVPISNHLYFYWYRQILGQKVEFLVSFYNNEISEKSEIFDDQFSVERPDGSNFTLKIRSTKLEDSAMYFCASSTEPNYGYTFGSGTRLTVV.

Worth noting for this clone: This same CDR3 is encoded by further DNA sequences in the sample. The chain has TRBV7-9 and TRBJ1-5; maybe TRBD1 (5 bases). V shed 1 base and J shed 7 bases, with 8 bases lying between them. In germline, CDR1 is SEHNR, CDR2 FQNEAQ (reference sequence). The CDR3 totals 13 residues. In DNA form, the CDR3 reads TGTGCCAGCAGCTTAGGCCAGGGCCAGCCCCAGCATTTT. Its translation is CASSLGQGQPQHF.